Shown below are 14 T cell receptor beta chains from a single sample sequenced in a study of blood T cell repertoires in COVID-19. Repertoires were generated with immunoSEQ multiplex PCR, while TCRdb's copy carries only in-frame clones and drops some. The table includes about 270,000 clones, 70% to 90% detected once. The specimen was peripheral blood. Receptor source: a woman aged 70-85 years with acute or convalescent COVID-19.

The rearrangement links TRBV28 to TRBJ1-1; D call uncertain. The CDR3 covers 14 residues. Trimming stripped 5 bases from V and 5 bases from J, with 15 bases between. The V gene's germline CDR1 is MDHEN and CDR2 SYDVKM. CDR3 DNA: TGTGCCAGCAGTCCCCCCGGGTCCCGAACTGAAGCTTTCTTT. It yields the protein CASSPPGSRTEAFF.

The chain recombines TRBV10-3 with TRBJ2-3; D not certain. In germline, CDR1 is ENHRY, CDR2 SYGVKD. CDR3 size: 14 residues. The V end was cut by 3 bases, the J end by 1 base, with 8 bases between. CDR3 nucleotides: TGTGCCATCAGTGAAAGGCAGGGCACAGATACGCAGTATTTT. Its translation: CAISERQGTDTQYF.

The genes are TRBV7-9 and TRBJ2-7; the D gene is possibly TRBD1 (6 bases). Germline CDR1 and CDR2: SEHNR and FQNEAQ (reference sequence). The CDR3 is made up of 14 amino acids. V was shortened by 3 bases and J by 3 bases, with 12 bases between the two germline ends. Here the CDR3 reads CASSFLQGSYEQYF. The CDR3 DNA is TGTGCCAGCAGCTTCCTACAGGGTAGCTACGAGCAGTACTTC.

This clone has a handful of counts. The gene calls are TRBV13 and TRBJ1-2, with D tentatively TRBD1 (5 bases). Germline assignment: CDR1 PRHDT and CDR2 FYEKMQ (reference sequence). The CDR3 totals 13 residues. The V end lost 4 bases, the J end lost 4 bases, and 10 bases lay between the germline ends. DNA of the CDR3: TGTGCCAGCAGCTGGCAGGGAGGCTATGGCTACACCTTC. Translated: CASSWQGGYGYTF.

This chain links TRBV5-1 with TRBJ2-2; weak D call: TRBD1 (5 bases). Germline CDR1 SGHRS, CDR2 YFSETQ. Trimming took 1 base from V and 0 from J, leaving 7 bases between them. The CDR3 length is 15 residues. CDR3 nucleotides: TGCGCCAGCAGCTTGTGGGGCGCGAACACCGGGGAGCTGTTTTTT. Residues: CASSLWGANTGELFF.

The CDR3 sequence: CAISNEDQPQHF. CDR3 DNA: TGTGCCATCAGTAACGAGGATCAGCCCCAGCATTTT. J is TRBJ1-5 and V is TRBV10-3; the D is unclear. CDR3 length: 12 residues. V was cut by 5 bases and J by 5 bases, with 7 bases left in between. Germline values: CDR1 ENHRY, CDR2 SYGVKD.

CDR3 sequence: CASSLLGQGVGGTQYF. The CDR3 region has the DNA TGTGCCAGCAGCCTCCTGGGACAGGGGGTTGGTGGGACCCAGTACTTC. The chain combines TRBV7-2 with TRBJ2-5, with 11 nucleotides matching TRBD1. With 5 bases clipped from V and 7 bases from J, the junction kept 12 bases outside the gene matches. Per germline, CDR1 SGHTA and CDR2 FQGNSA. The CDR3 extends over 16 amino acids. Together with reference TRBV7-2 and TRBJ2-5, the CDR3 gives the full variable domain: GAGVSQSPSNKVTEKGKDVELRCDPISGHTALYWYRQSLGQGLEFLIYFQGNSAPDKSGLPSDRFSAERTGGSVSTLTIQRTQQEDSAVYLCASSLLGQGVGGTQYFGPGTRLLVL.

J is TRBJ1-2 and V is TRBV2; a possible D gene is TRBD1 (6 bases). CDR1 and CDR2 from the germline V gene are SNHLY and FYNNEI. V was cut by 9 bases and J by 11 bases, with 19 bases left in between. This CDR3 has 12 amino acids. The CDR3 region is CASGRQAQTYTF. CDR3 in DNA: TGTGCCAGTGGTCGACAGGCCCAGACATACACCTTC.

V and J are TRBV9 and TRBJ1-5, with D hard to call. V lost 3 bases, J lost 7 bases, and 11 bases lay in between. The CDR3 has 13 amino acids. The germline gives CDR1 SGDLS, CDR2 YYNGEE. The CDR3 here is CASSARVGQPQHF. The CDR3 coding sequence is TGTGCCAGCAGCGCGAGGGTCGGCCAGCCCCAGCATTTT.

The chain recombines TRBV3-1 (or the pseudogene TRBV3-2) with TRBJ1-6, with TRBD1 matching over 9 bases. The germline V gene encodes CDR1 LGHDT and CDR2 YNNKEL (reference sequence). The CDR3 is made up of 16 amino acids. V trimming: 4 bases; J trimming: 7 bases; junction bases outside the gene matches: 8. As DNA, the CDR3 is TGTGCCAGCAGCCCTCGACGGACAGGGGAAAATTCACCCCTCCACTTT. This codes for CASSPRRTGENSPLHF.

In nucleotides, the CDR3 is TGTGCCAGCAGTCCCCGGGACAGGCACTCCTACGAGCAGTACTTC. Its protein product is CASSPRDRHSYEQYF. V is TRBV6-5 and J is TRBJ2-7; 8 nucleotides match TRBD1. The V gene's germline CDR1 is MNHEY and CDR2 SVGAGI. V was clipped by 5 bases and J by 0 bases; unmatched bases: 6. The CDR3 totals 15 residues.

In the case of this clone: A much larger clone differs from this one at a single base, so this may be a read error. Other DNA sequences in this specimen translate into the identical CDR3. This sequence joins TRBV11-2 and TRBJ1-2; a possible D gene is TRBD1 (6 bases). The germline CDR1 and CDR2 sequences are SGHAT and FQNNGV. This CDR3 contains 13 residues. V was cut by 5 bases and J by 2 bases, with 9 bases left in between. The CDR3 protein is CASSVDRNYGYTF. The CDR3 nucleotides read TGTGCCAGCAGCGTGGACAGAAACTATGGCTACACCTTC.

The chain recombines TRBV19 with TRBJ1-5; D gene ambiguous. The CDR3 has 16 amino acids. The V end lost 7 bases, the J end lost 3 bases, and 19 bases lay between the germline ends. Germline-derived CDR1 and CDR2 are LNHDA and SQIVND (reference sequence). DNA for the CDR3: TGTGCCAGTATCCCGGAGGCAGGTTCCTTCAATCAGCCCCAGCATTTT. Its protein is CASIPEAGSFNQPQHF.

This chain joins TRBV6-6 and TRBJ2-1; 8 nucleotides match TRBD1. Losses at the gene ends were 6 bases for V and 9 bases for J; bases not matched to a gene: 7. Germline V gene data show CDR1 as MNHNY and CDR2 as SVGAGI (reference sequence). The CDR3 covers 13 residues. CDR3 residues: CASRRGQGAEQFF. CDR3 bases: TGTGCCAGCAGACGCGGACAGGGTGCTGAGCAGTTCTTC.